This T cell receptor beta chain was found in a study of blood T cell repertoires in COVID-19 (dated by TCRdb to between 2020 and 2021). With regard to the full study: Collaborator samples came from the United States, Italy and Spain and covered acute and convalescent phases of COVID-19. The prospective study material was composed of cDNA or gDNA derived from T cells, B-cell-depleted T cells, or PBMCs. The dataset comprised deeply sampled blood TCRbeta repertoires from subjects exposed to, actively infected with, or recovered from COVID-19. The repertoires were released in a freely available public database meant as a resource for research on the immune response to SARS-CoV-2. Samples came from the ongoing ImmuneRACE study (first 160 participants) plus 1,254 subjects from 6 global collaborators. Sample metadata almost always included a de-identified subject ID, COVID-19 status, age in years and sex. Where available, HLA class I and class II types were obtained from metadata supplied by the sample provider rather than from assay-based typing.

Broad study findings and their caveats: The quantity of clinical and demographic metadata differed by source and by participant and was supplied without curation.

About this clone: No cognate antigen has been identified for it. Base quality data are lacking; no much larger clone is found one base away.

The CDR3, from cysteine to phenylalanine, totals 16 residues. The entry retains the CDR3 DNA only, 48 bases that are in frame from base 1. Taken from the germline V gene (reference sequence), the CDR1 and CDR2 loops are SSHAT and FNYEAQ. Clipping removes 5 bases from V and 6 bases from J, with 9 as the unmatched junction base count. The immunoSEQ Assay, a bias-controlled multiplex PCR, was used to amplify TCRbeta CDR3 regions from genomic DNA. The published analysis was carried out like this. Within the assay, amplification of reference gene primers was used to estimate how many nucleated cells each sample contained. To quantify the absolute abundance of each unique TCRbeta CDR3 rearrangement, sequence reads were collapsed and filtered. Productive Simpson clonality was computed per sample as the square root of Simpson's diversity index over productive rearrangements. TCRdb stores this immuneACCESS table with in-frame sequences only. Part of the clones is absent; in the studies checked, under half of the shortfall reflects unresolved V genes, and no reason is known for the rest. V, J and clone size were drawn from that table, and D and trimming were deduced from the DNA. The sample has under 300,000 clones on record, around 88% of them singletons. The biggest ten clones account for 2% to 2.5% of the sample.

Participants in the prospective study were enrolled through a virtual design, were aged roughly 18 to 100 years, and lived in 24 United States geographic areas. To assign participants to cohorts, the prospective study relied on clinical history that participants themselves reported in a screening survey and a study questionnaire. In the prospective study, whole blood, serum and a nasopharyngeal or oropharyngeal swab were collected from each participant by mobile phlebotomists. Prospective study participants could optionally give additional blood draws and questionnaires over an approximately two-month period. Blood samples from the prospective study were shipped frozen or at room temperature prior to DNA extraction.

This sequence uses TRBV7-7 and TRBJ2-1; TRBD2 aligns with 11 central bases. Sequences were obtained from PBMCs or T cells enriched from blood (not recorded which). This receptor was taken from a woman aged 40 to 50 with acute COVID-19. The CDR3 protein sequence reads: CASSLLGTSGGNEQFF. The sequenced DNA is TGTGCCAGCAGCCTTCTCGGGACTAGCGGAGGCAATGAGCAGTTCTTC.